Following are 27 T cell receptor beta chains from one sample sequenced in a study of T cell changes during pregnancy in multiple sclerosis. Generated by immunoSEQ multiplex PCR, the TCRdb table keeps only in-frame clones and is missing some. The profile covers some 80,000 clones, with around 94% appearing a single time and roughly 0.14% taken by the ten largest. Sequencing was performed on CD4+ T cells from peripheral blood mononuclear cells, taken after pregnancy. These receptors all come from a female donor with multiple sclerosis, enrolled in a pregnancy study.

The gene calls are TRBV23-1 and TRBJ2-7; no reliable D call. TRBV23-1 is sorted into the ORF group, with uncertain function. V was trimmed by 5 bases and J by 3 bases, leaving 5 bases between them. The CDR3 has 11 residues. The CDR3 protein is CASSGRYEQYF. The CDR3 DNA reads as TGCGCCAGCAGTGGCCGCTACGAGCAGTACTTC.

This clone has just one count. V and J are TRBV27 and TRBJ2-3; possible D gene TRBD2, 5 bases. The germline V gene has CDR1 MNHEY and CDR2 SMNVEV (reference sequence). The CDR3 totals 16 residues. Trimming took off 2 bases at V and 0 bases at J, with 12 bases between the two ends. The CDR3 DNA follows: TGTGCCAGCAGTTTAGTCGGGGTCCGGAGCACAGATACGCAGTATTTT. Its translation is CASSLVGVRSTDTQYF.

This chain joins TRBV5-4 and TRBJ1-2, with TRBD1 matching over 11 bases. Per germline, CDR1 SGHNT and CDR2 YYREEE (reference sequence). This CDR3 comprises 16 residues. The junction had 5 bases not matched to a gene; V was cut back by 0 bases and J by 4 bases. CDR3 sequence (DNA): TGTGCCAGCAGCTTGGGGACAGGGGGCCTGGGCTATGGCTACACCTTC. Its translation is CASSLGTGGLGYGYTF.

V gene TRBV7-6 combines with J gene TRBJ2-2, with D perhaps TRBD2 (5 bases). Germline V gives CDR1 SGHVS, CDR2 FNYEAQ. CDR3 length: 15 residues. Trimming shortened V by 1 base and J by 3 bases, and 9 bases separated the two germline ends. The CDR3 coding sequence is TGTGCCAGCAGCTTAGGTTACGGGGACACCGGGGAGCTGTTTTTT. This sequence encodes CASSLGYGDTGELFF.

The V and J genes are TRBV6-6 and TRBJ2-1; 9 bases line up with TRBD2. Trimming removed 6 bases from V and 5 bases from J; junction bases left unmatched: 8. The CDR3 spans 15 residues. Germline V gives CDR1 MNHNY, CDR2 SVGAGI (reference sequence). For the CDR3, the DNA is TGTGCCAGCAGGAATAGCGGGAGTTTCCACAATGAGCAGTTCTTC. Amino acids: CASRNSGSFHNEQFF.

The genes are TRBV5-6 and TRBJ2-1, with D uncertain. Per germline, CDR1 SGHDT and CDR2 YYEEEE. V lost 0 bases and J lost 1, with 5 bases in between. The CDR3 runs to 14 residues. As DNA, the CDR3 is TGTGCCAGCAGCTTGGGAGTTTCCTACAATGAGCAGTTCTTC. Protein: CASSLGVSYNEQFF.

The J gene is TRBJ2-3, the V gene TRBV18; possible D gene TRBD1, 8 bases. The CDR3 spans 15 residues. V dropped 2 bases and J dropped 3 bases, with 12 bases sitting between them. Germline CDR1 KGHSH, CDR2 LQKENI. The CDR3 region has the DNA TGTGCCAGCTCACCAAGCGGGACAGGAACAGATACGCAGTATTTT. It is translated as CASSPSGTGTDTQYF.

The chain uses TRBV7-2 and TRBJ2-1; D might be TRBD2 (6 bases). This CDR3 is built from 15 residues. The germline gives CDR1 SGHTA, CDR2 FQGNSA. Trimming shortened V by 4 bases and J by 0 bases, and 10 bases separated the two germline ends. The CDR3 DNA is TGTGCCAGCAGCTACTTAGCGGACTCCTACAATGAGCAGTTCTTC. It is translated as CASSYLADSYNEQFF.

The chain joins TRBV28 to TRBJ1-1; D unclear. The CDR3 sequence is 13 residues long. The germline V gene encodes CDR1 MDHEN and CDR2 SYDVKM. Trimming removed 2 bases from V and 6 bases from J, with 10 bases in between. DNA of the CDR3: TGTGCCAGCAGTTTACTTCAGGTCGCTGAAGCTTTCTTT. This codes for CASSLLQVAEAFF.

This clone was seen more than once but under ten times. The gene calls are TRBV11-3 and TRBJ2-3; the match to TRBD2 covers 13 bases. Trimming cost V 4 bases and J 4 bases; bases outside gene matches: 2. The CDR3 is 15 residues long. The V gene's germline CDR1 is SGHNT and CDR2 YENEEA. The CDR3 nucleotides are TGTGCCAGCAGCTGGACTAGCGGGAGATCAGATACGCAGTATTTT. This gives the protein CASSWTSGRSDTQYF.

This sequence joins TRBV5-1 and TRBJ2-7; 10 bases map to TRBD1. CDR1 and CDR2 (germline): SGHRS, YFSETQ. CDR3 length: 14 amino acids. The trim removed 2 bases at V and 5 bases at J, leaving 4 bases unmatched. The CDR3 region is CASSFGTGDNEQYF. For the CDR3, the DNA is TGCGCCAGCAGCTTCGGGACAGGGGACAACGAGCAGTACTTC. The full variable domain, rest sourced from reference TRBV5-1 and TRBJ2-7, is KAGVTQTPRYLIKTRGQQVTLSCSPISGHRSVSWYQQTPGQGLQFLFEYFSETQRNKGNFPGRFSGRQFSNSRSEMNVSTLELGDSALYLCASSFGTGDNEQYFGPGTRLTVT.

The chain joins TRBV4-1 to TRBJ1-5; D is unclear. Trimming stripped 6 bases from V and 1 base from J, with 13 bases between. The CDR3 loop spans 15 amino acids. From germline, CDR1 is MGHRA and CDR2 YSYEKL. DNA of the CDR3: TGCGCCAGCAGATCCGAAGGCGGCAGCAATCAGCCCCAGCATTTT. It codes for CASRSEGGSNQPQHF.

The chain links TRBV7-8 to TRBJ2-3; D not resolved. Between the trimmed V and J ends, which lost 3 bases and 2 bases, there was a span of 9 bases. This CDR3 spans 14 amino acids. Germline values: CDR1 SGHVS, CDR2 FQNEAQ. CDR3 sequence: CASSFYGVTDTQYF. CDR3 nucleotide sequence: TGTGCCAGCAGCTTTTACGGAGTCACAGATACGCAGTATTTT.

The chain has TRBV7-6 and TRBJ2-7; maybe TRBD2 (6 bases). CDR3 length: 14 amino acids. Germline CDR1 SGHVS, CDR2 FNYEAQ. With 4 bases removed from V and 3 bases from J, the gap between germline ends came to 13 bases. The CDR3 protein is CASSSSLGGYEQYF. CDR3 DNA: TGTGCCAGCAGCTCAAGCCTGGGGGGCTACGAGCAGTACTTC.

The V gene is TRBV6-1, the J gene TRBJ1-1; D ambiguous. This CDR3 has 14 amino acids. V gave up 4 bases and J gave up 5 bases, with 14 bases separating them. CDR1 is MNHNS and CDR2 is SASEGT in the germline V gene. The CDR3 reads CASSGAPGRTEAFF. CDR3 coding DNA: TGTGCCAGCAGTGGCGCCCCCGGGAGGACTGAAGCTTTCTTT.

This clone was recorded once. The rearrangement uses TRBV19 and TRBJ2-7, with TRBD1 matching 9 bases. The CDR3 is made up of 14 amino acids. Looked up from germline, CDR1 is LNHDA and CDR2 is SQIVND (reference sequence). The V gene end was trimmed by 1 base and the J gene end by 2 bases; junction bases not matched to a gene: 0. The CDR3 loop reads CASSIGQGAYEQYF. The DNA for the CDR3 is TGTGCCAGTAGTATAGGACAGGGGGCCTACGAGCAGTACTTC.

Notes on this clone: Additional DNA sequences in this sample encode the identical CDR3. The chain is built from TRBV5-1 and TRBJ1-1; 7 bases map to TRBD1. From germline, CDR1 is SGHRS and CDR2 YFSETQ. V dropped 2 bases and J dropped 6; count of bases not matched to a gene: 1. The CDR3 contains 12 residues. The CDR3 sequence is CASSFDRAEAFF. The CDR3, as DNA: TGCGCCAGCAGCTTTGACAGGGCTGAAGCTTTCTTT.

The V and J genes are TRBV4-1 and TRBJ2-7; a weak D match, TRBD2 (6 bases). The CDR3 has 17 amino acids. Between the trimmed V and J ends, which lost 4 bases and 5 bases, there was a span of 24 bases. CDR1 MGHRA and CDR2 YSYEKL come from the germline V gene. In nucleotides, the CDR3 is TGCGCCAGCAGCCGGGGAGGAGGTTCTCAGGATCGGAACGAGCAGTACTTC. Its protein product is CASSRGGGSQDRNEQYF.

The chain carries TRBV27 and TRBJ1-1; possible D gene TRBD1, 6 bases. Trimming took off 6 bases at V and 10 bases at J, with 24 bases between the two ends. Germline-derived CDR1 and CDR2 are MNHEY and SMNVEV (reference sequence). This CDR3 has 15 residues. This CDR3 reads CASSHADRTGYGAFF. CDR3 DNA: TGTGCCAGCAGCCATGCCGACCGAACAGGGTATGGAGCTTTCTTT.

The chain employs TRBV6-6 and TRBJ2-1; the D gene is possibly TRBD1 (5 bases). The germline V gene has CDR1 MNHNY and CDR2 SVGAGI (reference sequence). V gave up 4 bases and J gave up 9 bases, with 7 bases separating them. The CDR3 has 11 amino acids. The CDR3 DNA is TGTGCCAGCAGTTTTGACAGTGAGCAGTTCTTC. Amino acids: CASSFDSEQFF.

The rearrangement uses TRBV10-3 and TRBJ1-3; unclear D gene. Trimming left V 7 bases short and J 0 bases short, with 7 bases between. Germline CDR1 and CDR2: ENHRY and SYGVKD. The CDR3 has 13 amino acids. The CDR3 region has the DNA TGTGCCATCAATGACCACTCTGGAAACACCATATATTTT. Its translation: CAINDHSGNTIYF.

This chain connects TRBV7-8 to TRBJ2-7, with a tentative D call TRBD1 (6 bases). CDR1 and CDR2 from the germline V gene are SGHVS and FQNEAQ. Trimming pared 0 bases from V and 3 bases from J, leaving 12 bases between. The CDR3 has 15 amino acids. The CDR3 region is CASSLALGRGYEQYF. The CDR3 coding sequence is TGTGCCAGCAGCTTAGCGCTCGGCAGGGGCTACGAGCAGTACTTC.

This chain joins TRBV7-6 and TRBJ2-7; 7 nucleotides align to TRBD1. V lost 0 bases, J lost 2 bases, and 4 bases stayed unmatched. Germline V gene lookup returns CDR1 SGHVS and CDR2 FNYEAQ. This CDR3 region has 15 residues. CDR3 loop: CASSLAEGQTYEQYF. The CDR3 bases are TGTGCCAGCAGCTTAGCTGAGGGACAGACCTACGAGCAGTACTTC.

The chain recombines TRBV9 with TRBJ2-2; 7 bases match TRBD2. CDR1 SGDLS and CDR2 YYNGEE come from the germline V gene. There are 20 residues in the CDR3. The V and J ends lost 4 bases and 4 bases, in that order; junction bases with no gene match: 22. The CDR3 nucleotides are TGTGCCAGCAGCCCTCACTTTCCCACCCAGCGGGATAAAGTCACCGGGGAGCTGTTTTTT. It is translated as CASSPHFPTQRDKVTGELFF.

The CDR3 DNA is TGTGCCAGCAGCCATAGCGGGAGGGCGGGGAACATTCAGTACTTC. Protein sequence: CASSHSGRAGNIQYF. V and J are TRBV28 and TRBJ2-4; 11 nucleotides agree with TRBD2. CDR1 is MDHEN and CDR2 is SYDVKM in the germline V gene. Trimming took 6 bases from V and 7 from J; bases not matched to a gene: 8. This CDR3 has 15 amino acids.

This clone was recorded once. The genes are TRBV5-1 and TRBJ2-3; 10 bases fit TRBD2. The CDR3 is 14 amino acids. With 4 bases clipped from V and 3 bases from J, the junction kept 2 bases outside the gene matches. Per the germline V gene, CDR1 is SGHRS and CDR2 is YFSETQ. CDR3 in DNA: TGCGCCAGCAGCCCGACTAGCGGGACAGATACGCAGTATTTT. Its protein is CASSPTSGTDTQYF.

The chain has TRBV10-2 and TRBJ1-2, with D possibly being TRBD1 (5 bases). Trimming stripped 9 bases from V and 4 bases from J, with 18 bases between. The CDR3 is 14 amino acids. Looked up from germline, CDR1 is WSHSY and CDR2 is SAAADI. CDR3 sequence: CASSRDGGSYGYTF. The CDR3, as DNA: TGCGCCAGTTCCCGGGACGGAGGGAGCTATGGCTACACCTTC.